This entry concerns a single TCR beta chain. This specimen comes from a study of identical twins. Via MiXCR, TCRdb re-called the 5' RACE reads, giving one row per CDR3 protein. The top ten clones hold roughly 1.8% of a sample with roughly 710,000 distinct CDR3 sequences, 6.1% of them seen once. The V and J ends lost 6 bases and 5 bases respectively, with 24 bases between them. The CDR3 sequence is 17 residues long. Germline lookup yields CDR1 SGHRS and CDR2 YFSETQ. Sequencing was carried out using naive T cells sorted from blood. This sequence was found in a man aged 18 to 30 in good health. The V call is TRBV5-1, the J call TRBJ2-1; possible D gene TRBD2, 6 bases. CDR3 in DNA: TGCGCCAGCAACCCGGGGCTAGCGAGCGGCCGTCACAATGAGCAGTTCTTC. The encoded protein is CASNPGLASGRHNEQFF.